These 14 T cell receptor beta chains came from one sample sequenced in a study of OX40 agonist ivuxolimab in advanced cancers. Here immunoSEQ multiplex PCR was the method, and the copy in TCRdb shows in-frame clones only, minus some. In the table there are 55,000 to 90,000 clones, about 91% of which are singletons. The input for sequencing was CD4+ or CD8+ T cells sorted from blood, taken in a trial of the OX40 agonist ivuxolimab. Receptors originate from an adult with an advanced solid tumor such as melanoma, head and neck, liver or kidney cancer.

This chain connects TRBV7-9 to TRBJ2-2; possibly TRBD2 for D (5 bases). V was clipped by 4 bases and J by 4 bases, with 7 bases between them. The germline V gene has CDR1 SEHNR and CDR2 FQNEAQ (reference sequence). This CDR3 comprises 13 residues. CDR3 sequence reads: CASSSDFTGELFF. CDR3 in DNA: TGTGCCAGCAGCTCGGACTTCACCGGGGAGCTGTTTTTT.

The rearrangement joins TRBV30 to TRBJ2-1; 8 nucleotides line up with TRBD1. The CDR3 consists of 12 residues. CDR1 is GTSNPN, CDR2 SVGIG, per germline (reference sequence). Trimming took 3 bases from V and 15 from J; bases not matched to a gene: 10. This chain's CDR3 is CAWRAGGAGWFF. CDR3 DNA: TGTGCCTGGAGGGCAGGGGGCGCGGGCTGGTTCTTC.

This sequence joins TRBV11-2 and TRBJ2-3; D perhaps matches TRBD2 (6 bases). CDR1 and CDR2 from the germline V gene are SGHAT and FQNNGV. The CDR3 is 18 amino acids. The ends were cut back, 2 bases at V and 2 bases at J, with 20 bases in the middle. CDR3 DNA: TGTGCCAGCAGCTTATCGCGGGGTTGGGGGAAAAACACAGATACGCAGTATTTT. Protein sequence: CASSLSRGWGKNTDTQYF.

CDR3 sequence (DNA): TGTGCCAGCAGCCTACTCACAGGGAGCTCCTACGAGCAGTACTTC. Protein: CASSLLTGSSYEQYF. This chain links TRBV7-8 with TRBJ2-7; the D gene is possibly TRBD1 (6 bases). CDR3 length: 15 amino acids. Germline V lookup: CDR1 SGHVS, CDR2 FQNEAQ. Trimming left V 5 bases short and J 0 bases short, with 14 bases between.

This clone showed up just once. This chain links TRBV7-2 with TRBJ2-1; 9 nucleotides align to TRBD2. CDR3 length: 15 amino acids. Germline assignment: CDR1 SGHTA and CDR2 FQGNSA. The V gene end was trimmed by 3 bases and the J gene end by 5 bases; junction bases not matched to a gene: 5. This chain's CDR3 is CASSLFVAGDNEQFF. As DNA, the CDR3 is TGTGCCAGCAGCTTGTTCGTAGCGGGGGACAATGAGCAGTTCTTC.

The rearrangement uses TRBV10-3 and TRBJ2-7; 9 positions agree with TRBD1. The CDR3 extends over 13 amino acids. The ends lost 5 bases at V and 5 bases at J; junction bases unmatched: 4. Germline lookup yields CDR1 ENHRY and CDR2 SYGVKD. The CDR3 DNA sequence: TGTGCCATCAGTTCCAGACAGGGGGACGAGCAGTACTTC. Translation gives CAISSRQGDEQYF.

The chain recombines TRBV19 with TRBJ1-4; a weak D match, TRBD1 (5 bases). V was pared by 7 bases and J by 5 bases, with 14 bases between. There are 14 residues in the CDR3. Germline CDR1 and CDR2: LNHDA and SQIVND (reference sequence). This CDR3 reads CASKSRGENEKLFF. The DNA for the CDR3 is TGTGCCAGTAAGTCGAGGGGAGAGAATGAAAAACTGTTTTTT.

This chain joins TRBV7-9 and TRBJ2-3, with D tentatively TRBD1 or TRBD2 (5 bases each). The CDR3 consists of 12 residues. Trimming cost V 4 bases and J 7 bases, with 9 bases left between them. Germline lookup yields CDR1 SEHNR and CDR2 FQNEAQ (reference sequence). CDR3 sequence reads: CASSSGANTQYF. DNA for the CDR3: TGTGCCAGCAGCTCCGGGGCGAATACGCAGTATTTT.

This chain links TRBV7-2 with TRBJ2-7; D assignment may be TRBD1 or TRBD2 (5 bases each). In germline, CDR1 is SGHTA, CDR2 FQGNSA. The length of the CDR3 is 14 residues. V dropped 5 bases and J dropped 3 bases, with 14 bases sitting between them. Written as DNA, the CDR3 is TGTGCCAGCAGCCCCGGGACGCTGGTCTACGAGCAGTACTTC. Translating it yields CASSPGTLVYEQYF.

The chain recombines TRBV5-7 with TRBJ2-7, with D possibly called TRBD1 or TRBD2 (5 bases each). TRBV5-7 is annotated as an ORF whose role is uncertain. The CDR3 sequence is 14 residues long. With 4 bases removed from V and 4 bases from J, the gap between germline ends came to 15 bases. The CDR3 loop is CASSPGGRIYEQYF. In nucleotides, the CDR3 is TGTGCCAGCAGCCCTGGGGGACGGATATACGAGCAGTACTTC.

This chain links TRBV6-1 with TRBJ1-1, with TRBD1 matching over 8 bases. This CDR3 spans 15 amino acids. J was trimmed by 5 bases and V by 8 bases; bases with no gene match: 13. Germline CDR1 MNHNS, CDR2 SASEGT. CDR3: CASSGAGGSGTEAFF. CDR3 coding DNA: TGTGCCAGCTCGGGGGCAGGGGGCTCGGGGACTGAAGCTTTCTTT.

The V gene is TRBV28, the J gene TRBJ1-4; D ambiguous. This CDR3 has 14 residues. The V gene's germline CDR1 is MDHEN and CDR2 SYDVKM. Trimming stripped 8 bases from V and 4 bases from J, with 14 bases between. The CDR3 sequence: CASLRSGFNEKLFF. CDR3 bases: TGTGCCAGCCTAAGGTCAGGCTTTAATGAAAAACTGTTTTTT.

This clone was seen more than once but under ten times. This CDR3 is CASKGLAGELFF. Here the CDR3 DNA reads TGTGCCAGCAAGGGACTGGCCGGGGAGCTGTTTTTT. The chain links TRBV13 to TRBJ2-2, with D possibly being TRBD2 (6 bases). CDR1 PRHDT and CDR2 FYEKMQ come from the germline V gene (reference sequence). Trimming cost V 7 bases and J 6 bases, with 9 bases left between them. The CDR3 has 12 residues.

CDR3 in amino acids: CSGTTGGGEKLFF. The CDR3 DNA reads TGCAGCGGCACCACAGGGGGCGGTGAAAAACTGTTTTTT. The V call is TRBV29-1, the J call TRBJ1-4, with 9 bases fitting TRBD1. Germline CDR1 SQVTM, CDR2 ANQGSEA. V gave up 7 bases and J gave up 7 bases; unmatched junction bases: 7. The CDR3 consists of 13 residues. The full variable domain, in which reference TRBV29-1 and TRBJ1-4 provide the parts outside the CDR3, is SAVISQKPSRDICQRGTSLTIQCQVDSQVTMMFWYRQQPGQSLTLIATANQGSEATYESGFVIDKFPISRPNLTFSTLTVSNMSPEDSSIYLCSGTTGGGEKLFFGSGTQLSVL.